What follows is one TCR beta chain and its context. Its antigen is still unknown. The data were taken from a study of vaccination effects on CD4 cells after COVID-19. Findings and limits, study-wide: No early post-infection timepoints were available in the study, which also included few convalescent patients.

Germline V gene data show CDR1 as LGHDT and CDR2 as YNNKEL (reference sequence). The CDR3 consists of 16 residues. The ends were cut back, 5 bases at V and 9 bases at J, with 20 bases in the middle. TCRdb keeps only in-frame clones here, not all; method: immunoSEQ multiplex PCR. In the table there are about 15,000 clones, 75% of which are singletons. Viral peptide pools were used in the ViraFEST assay to expand antigen-specific CD4+ T cells, and sequencing came afterward. Investigators separated out CD4+ T cells once less than 11 days of culture had passed. The vaccine given was either BNT162b2 or mRNA-1273, in two doses. Vaccinated recipients, who were negative for nucleocapsid antibodies, had no history of SARS-CoV-2 infection. Wells containing a few million PBMC each were cultured with about 9.4 IU/ml IL-2 and approximately 10 ug/ml peptides.

The sequences come from CD4+ T cells from PBMCs cultured with HCoV-NL63 spike peptides, collected after COVID-19 vaccination. V gene TRBV3-1 (or the pseudogene TRBV3-2) combines with J gene TRBJ1-6; D possibly corresponds to TRBD1 (6 bases). The TCR comes from a human donor who received a COVID-19 vaccine. Here the CDR3 reads CASSSVGGRDGSPLHF. DNA of the CDR3: TGTGCCAGCAGCTCCGTGGGGGGCCGGGATGGTTCACCCCTCCACTTT.